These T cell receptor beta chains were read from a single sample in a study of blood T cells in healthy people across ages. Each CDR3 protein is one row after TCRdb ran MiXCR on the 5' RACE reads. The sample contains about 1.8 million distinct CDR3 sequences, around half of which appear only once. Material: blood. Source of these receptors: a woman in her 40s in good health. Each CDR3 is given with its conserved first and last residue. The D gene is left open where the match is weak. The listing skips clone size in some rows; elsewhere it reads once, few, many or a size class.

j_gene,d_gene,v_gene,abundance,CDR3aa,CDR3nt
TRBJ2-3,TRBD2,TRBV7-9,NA,CASSPRLATDTQYF,TGTGCCAGCAGCCCCCGACTAGCCACAGATACGCAGTATTTT
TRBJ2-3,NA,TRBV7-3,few,CASSLQEGGKGDTQYF,TGTGCCAGCAGCCTCCAGGAGGGGGGCAAAGGAGATACGCAGTATTTT
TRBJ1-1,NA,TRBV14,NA,CASSPFVGVMNTEAFF,TGTGCCAGCAGCCCCTTTGTCGGCGTTATGAACACTGAAGCTTTCTTT
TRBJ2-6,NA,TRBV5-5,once,CASSYRVAGANVLTF,TGTGCCAGCAGCTACCGGGTGGCCGGGGCCAACGTCCTGACTTTC
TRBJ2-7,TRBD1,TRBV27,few,CASSLYPDRYYEQYF,TGTGCCAGCAGTTTATACCCGGACAGGTACTACGAGCAGTACTTC
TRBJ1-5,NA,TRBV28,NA,CASSLGQGVSNQPQHF,TGTGCCAGCAGTTTAGGGCAGGGTGTAAGCAATCAGCCCCAGCATTTT
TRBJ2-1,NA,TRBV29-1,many,CSVEISSGPGNEQFF,TGCAGCGTTGAAATTTCCAGCGGCCCTGGGAATGAGCAGTTCTTC
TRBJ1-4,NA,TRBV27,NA,CASSLSKGTNEKLFF,TGTGCCAGCAGTTTATCGAAGGGGACTAATGAAAAACTGTTTTTT
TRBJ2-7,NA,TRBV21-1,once,CASSKGTALSYEQYF,TGTGCCAGCAGCAAAGGGACAGCGCTTTCCTACGAGCAGTACTTC
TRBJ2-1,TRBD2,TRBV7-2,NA,CASSHMGLAGGRSYNEQFF,TGTGCCAGCAGCCATATGGGACTAGCGGGGGGCCGGAGCTACAATGAGCAGTTCTTC
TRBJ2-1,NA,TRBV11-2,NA,CASSPSERWGSSYNEQFF,TGTGCCAGCAGCCCCAGTGAAAGGTGGGGCAGCTCCTACAATGAGCAGTTCTTC
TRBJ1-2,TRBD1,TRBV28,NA,CASRTPNSGQANYGFTF,TGTGCCAGCAGGACGCCCAACTCCGGACAGGCTAACTATGGCTTCACCTTC
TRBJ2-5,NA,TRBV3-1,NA,CASSQTGGRLGQETQYF,TGTGCCAGCAGCCAAACCGGGGGGCGCTTGGGACAAGAGACCCAGTACTTC
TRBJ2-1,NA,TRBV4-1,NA,CASSQGGLLVNEQFF,TGCGCCAGCAGCCAGGGGGGGCTACTTGTCAATGAGCAGTTCTTC
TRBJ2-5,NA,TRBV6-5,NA,CASIASQGNEQYF,TGTGCCAGCATCGCGAGTCAGGGCAATGAGCAGTACTTC
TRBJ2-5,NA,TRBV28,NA,CASSLWSLRGETQYF,TGTGCCAGCAGTTTATGGTCCCTCAGGGGAGAGACCCAGTACTTC
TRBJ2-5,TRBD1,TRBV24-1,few,CATSDSQPGQGAIETQYF,TGTGCCACCAGTGATTCTCAACCGGGACAGGGGGCGATCGAGACCCAGTACTTC
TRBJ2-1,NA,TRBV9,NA,CASSPPGALNEQFF,TGTGCCAGCAGCCCCCCCGGAGCCTTGAATGAGCAGTTCTTC
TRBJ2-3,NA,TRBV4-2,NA,CASSQDQEGGLTQYF,TGTGCCAGCAGCCAAGATCAGGAGGGGGGGCTTACGCAGTATTTT
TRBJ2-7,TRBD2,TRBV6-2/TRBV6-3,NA,CASTSAGGHSYEQYF,TGTGCCAGCACCTCAGCGGGGGGTCACTCCTACGAGCAGTACTTC
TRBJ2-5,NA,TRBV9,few,CASSGTGSKTQYF,TGTGCCAGCAGCGGCACAGGGTCCAAGACCCAGTACTTC
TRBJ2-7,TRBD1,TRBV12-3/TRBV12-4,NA,CASRHSGTETYEQYF,TGTGCCAGCAGGCATTCCGGGACAGAAACCTACGAGCAGTACTTC
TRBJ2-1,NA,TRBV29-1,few,CSAQTRNNEQFF,TGCAGCGCACAGACACGTAACAATGAGCAGTTCTTC
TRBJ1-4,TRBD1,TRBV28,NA,CASRTNRGSGEKLFF,TGTGCCAGCAGAACGAACAGGGGGTCCGGTGAAAAACTGTTTTTT
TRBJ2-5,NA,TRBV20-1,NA,CSASGAAGLDNEQYF,TGCAGTGCTAGTGGTGCGGCAGGGTTGGACAATGAGCAGTACTTC
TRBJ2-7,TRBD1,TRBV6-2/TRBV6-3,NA,CASSRRGTGRVYEQYF,TGTGCCAGCAGTAGAAGAGGGACAGGCCGCGTCTACGAGCAGTACTTC
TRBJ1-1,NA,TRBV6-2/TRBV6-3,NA,CASKFKRGDAEAFF,TGTGCCAGCAAATTCAAAAGGGGGGACGCTGAAGCTTTCTTT
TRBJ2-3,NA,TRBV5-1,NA,CASSLRPETDTQYF,TGCGCCAGCAGCTTAAGGCCCGAGACAGATACGCAGTATTTT
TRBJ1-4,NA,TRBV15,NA,CATSRGSENEKLFF,TGTGCCACCAGCAGGGGGTCCGAGAATGAAAAACTGTTTTTT
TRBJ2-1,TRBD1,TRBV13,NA,CASSPLQGDEQFF,TGTGCCAGCAGCCCCCTCCAGGGGGATGAGCAGTTCTTC
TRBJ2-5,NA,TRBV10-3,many,CAISEPSPGGWPETQYF,TGTGCCATCAGTGAGCCCTCTCCGGGGGGCTGGCCAGAGACCCAGTACTTC
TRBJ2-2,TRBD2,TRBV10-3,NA,CAISFTSGGAAGELFF,TGTGCCATCAGTTTTACTAGCGGGGGGGCCGCCGGGGAGCTGTTTTTT
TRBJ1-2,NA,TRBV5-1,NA,CASSMESNYGYTF,TGCGCCAGCAGCATGGAGTCTAACTATGGCTACACCTTC